This note documents a single TCR beta chain sequence. The data stem from a study of blood T cell repertoires in COVID-19. Background on the study: From the United States, Italy and Spain came samples of acute and convalescent COVID-19. Sample material is recorded as cDNA or gDNA derived from T cells, B-cell-depleted T cells, or PBMCs.

Authors' analysis steps: Estimated nucleated cell counts came from reference gene primer amplification. Data came from immunoSEQ multiplex PCR; TCRdb stores just in-frame clones and leaves some out. That table supplies the V and J calls and clone size; D and trimming were determined from the DNA. The sample has about 190,000 clones, about 80% seen once. Per germline, CDR1 SGHTS and CDR2 YDEGEE. The CDR3 runs 15 residues. J gave up 2 bases and V 0 bases, and 2 bases lay outside the gene matches. The material sequenced was peripheral blood. The chain carries TRBV5-8 and TRBJ2-1; 7 nucleotides align to TRBD2. The receptor's source is a woman in her seventies with acute or convalescent COVID-19. In DNA, the CDR3 is TGTGCCAGCAGCTTGGGGGGGAGGGCCTACAATGAGCAGTTCTTC. Protein product: CASSLGGRAYNEQFF.